These 20 T cell receptor beta chains were all obtained from the same sample, sequenced in a study of blood T cell repertoires in COVID-19. TCRdb's copy holds only in-frame clones and misses some; the assay was immunoSEQ multiplex PCR. Among approximately 150,000 clones, around 90% were seen once, and the ten largest hold under 4.5%. Sequences were obtained from PBMCs or T cells enriched from blood (not recorded which). These receptors came from a woman in her forties who had been exposed to COVID-19.

This clone showed up many times. The chain is built from TRBV18 and TRBJ2-2; 8 bases agree with TRBD1. The CDR3 has 15 amino acids. The germline V gene has CDR1 KGHSH and CDR2 LQKENI. Trimming removed 8 bases from V and 1 base from J; junction bases left unmatched: 6. The CDR3 reads CASPTGTGNTGELFF. The CDR3 DNA reads TGTGCCAGCCCGACCGGGACAGGGAACACCGGGGAGCTGTTTTTT.

This chain uses TRBV14 with TRBJ1-4; D uncertain. This CDR3 spans 14 amino acids. V was pared by 4 bases and J by 8 bases, with 14 bases between. CDR1 SGHDN and CDR2 FVKESK come from the germline V gene. The CDR3 loop reads CASSPSGFGEKLFF. In DNA, the CDR3 is TGTGCCAGCAGCCCCTCCGGGTTTGGCGAAAAACTGTTTTTT.

V usage is TRBV28 and J usage is TRBJ1-5; the match to TRBD1 covers 10 bases. The germline gives CDR1 MDHEN, CDR2 SYDVKM. V shed 7 bases, J shed 2 bases, and the junction held 14 bases outside the gene matches. This CDR3 has 18 residues. Here the CDR3 DNA reads TGTGCCAGCAAATCCCTTCGGGGACAGGGGATCGGCAATCAGCCCCAGCATTTT. It codes for CASKSLRGQGIGNQPQHF.

This clone was counted once. This chain links TRBV12-5 with TRBJ2-2, with 9 bases fitting TRBD1. Germline CDR1 LGHNT, CDR2 FRNRAP. Trimming cost V 10 bases and J 6 bases; bases outside gene matches: 12. The CDR3 spans 15 residues. The CDR3 sequence: CATSTGTGFSGELFF. The CDR3 DNA follows: TGTGCTACCTCAACCGGGACAGGGTTCTCCGGGGAGCTGTTTTTT.

The sample holds a few counts of this clone. The chain uses TRBV28 and TRBJ1-5, with a weak D call TRBD1 (6 bases). The V end was cut by 8 bases, the J end by 9 bases, with 23 bases between. The CDR3 loop spans 15 amino acids. The germline gives CDR1 MDHEN, CDR2 SYDVKM. The CDR3 loop is CASRPGGDTWAPQHF. In nucleotides, the CDR3 is TGTGCCAGCCGCCCCGGGGGGGACACCTGGGCGCCCCAGCATTTT.

The V and J genes are TRBV5-1 and TRBJ2-1; 9 nucleotides match TRBD2. J lost 6 bases, V lost 4 bases, and 5 bases had no gene match. The CDR3 runs 14 residues. Germline V gene lookup returns CDR1 SGHRS and CDR2 YFSETQ. The CDR3: CASSAGGPSNEQFF. CDR3 DNA: TGCGCCAGCAGCGCGGGAGGGCCTTCCAATGAGCAGTTCTTC.

The chain carries TRBV6-5 and TRBJ1-2; 9 bases agree with TRBD1. The CDR3 consists of 14 residues. V was pared by 7 bases and J by 5 bases, with 8 bases of the junction left unmatched. Per germline, CDR1 MNHEY and CDR2 SVGAGI. The CDR3 DNA reads TGTGCCAGCAACGTTGCCGGGACAGGGTATGGCTACACCTTC. Amino acid sequence: CASNVAGTGYGYTF.

V usage is TRBV7-2 and J usage is TRBJ1-1, with 9 bases fitting TRBD1. V dropped 5 bases and J dropped 4; count of bases not matched to a gene: 14. The CDR3 has 17 amino acids. Germline V gives CDR1 SGHTA, CDR2 FQGNSA. The CDR3 bases are TGTGCCAGCAGCCCATCCGGGACAGGGAATTTCGCCACTGAAGCTTTCTTT. Residues: CASSPSGTGNFATEAFF.

V is TRBV19 and J is TRBJ2-7, with 8 bases fitting TRBD1. In germline, CDR1 is LNHDA, CDR2 SQIVND (reference sequence). Trimming removed 1 base from V and 4 bases from J; junction bases left unmatched: 6. This CDR3 has 15 amino acids. CDR3 bases: TGTGCCAGTAGTATAGGGGCAGGGGGCGTTTACGAGCAGTACTTC. Its protein is CASSIGAGGVYEQYF.

The chain employs TRBV21-1 and TRBJ2-4; TRBD1 is the table's D call and was not checked against the DNA. TRBV21-1 is an annotated pseudogene. This CDR3 has 17 amino acids. As DNA, the CDR3 is TGTGCCAGCAGCAAAGGGGGCAGTGGGGCGGCCAAAAACATTCAGTACTTC. This translates into CASSKGGSGAAKNIQYF.

V usage is TRBV4-2 and J usage is TRBJ1-3; D possibly corresponds to TRBD1 (5 bases). Germline lookup yields CDR1 LGHNA and CDR2 YNFKEQ. This CDR3 region has 16 residues. Trimming removed 5 bases from V and 0 bases from J, with 14 bases in between. CDR3: CASSKRGQDSGNTIYF. CDR3 coding DNA: TGTGCCAGCAGCAAAAGAGGACAAGACTCTGGAAACACCATATATTTT.

The chain is built from TRBV2 and TRBJ1-2, with 8 bases identical to TRBD1. The CDR3 runs to 14 residues. Germline loops: CDR1 SNHLY, CDR2 FYNNEI. V was clipped by 5 bases and J by 2 bases; unmatched bases: 4. CDR3 sequence reads: CASSPGTGNYGYTF. CDR3 coding DNA: TGTGCCAGCAGTCCCGGGACAGGCAACTATGGCTACACCTTC.

CDR3 sequence: CASSVGQFKTQYF. The CDR3, as DNA: TGTGCCAGCAGCGTAGGACAGTTTAAGACCCAGTACTTC. V and J are TRBV11-2 and TRBJ2-5; TRBD1 might be the D (6 bases). Trimming removed 5 bases from V and 6 bases from J, with 13 bases in between. The CDR3 is made up of 13 amino acids. Germline V gene sequence: CDR1 SGHAT, CDR2 FQNNGV. Full variable domain (outside the CDR3, taken from reference TRBV11-2 and TRBJ2-5): EAGVAQSPRYKIIEKRQSVAFWCNPISGHATLYWYQQILGQGPKLLIQFQNNGVVDDSQLPKDRFSAERLKGVDSTLKIQPAKLEDSAVYLCASSVGQFKTQYFGPGTRLLVL.

The chain is built from TRBV6-1 and TRBJ1-2, with D perhaps TRBD1 (5 bases). The CDR3 has 14 amino acids. The V end was cut by 0 bases, the J end by 4 bases, with 9 bases between. The germline gives CDR1 MNHNS, CDR2 SASEGT. DNA of the CDR3: TGTGCCAGCAGTGAAGCTACAGGAATCTATGGCTACACCTTC. It specifies CASSEATGIYGYTF.

The chain has TRBV5-5 and TRBJ1-2; no firm D call. Germline values: CDR1 SGHKS, CDR2 YYEKEE (reference sequence). CDR3 length equals 15 residues. Trimming shortened V by 0 bases and J by 3 bases, and 12 bases separated the two germline ends. The CDR3 loop reads CASSLGASEDYGYTF. As DNA, the CDR3 is TGTGCCAGCAGCTTGGGCGCTTCGGAGGACTATGGCTACACCTTC.

CDR3 protein: CASSQRETDTQYF. Written as DNA, the CDR3 is TGCGCCAGCAGCCAGCGGGAGACAGATACGCAGTATTTT. J is TRBJ2-3 and V is TRBV4-3; 7 bases fit TRBD2. The CDR3 runs to 13 residues. CDR1 and CDR2 (germline): LGHNA, YSLEER. The V segment lost 3 bases and the J segment 3 bases; nucleotides outside the gene matches: 0.

This chain joins TRBV4-1 and TRBJ2-3; TRBD2 matches at 7 bases. This CDR3 is built from 15 residues. Unmatched junction bases numbered 8, after V lost 5 bases and J lost 3 bases. Germline CDR1 is MGHRA and CDR2 is YSYEKL. Here the CDR3 reads CASSFGRAGTDTQYF. CDR3 DNA sequence: TGCGCCAGCAGCTTTGGGAGGGCCGGGACAGATACGCAGTATTTT.

The chain joins TRBV11-2 to TRBJ2-1; D not certain. V gave up 0 bases and J gave up 8 bases, with 5 bases separating them. This CDR3 contains 12 residues. Germline-derived CDR1 and CDR2 are SGHAT and FQNNGV. Written as DNA, the CDR3 is TGTGCCAGCAGCTTAGAAGACTATGAGCAGTTCTTC. As protein: CASSLEDYEQFF. Combining the CDR3 with reference TRBV11-2 and TRBJ2-1 gives the whole variable domain EAGVAQSPRYKIIEKRQSVAFWCNPISGHATLYWYQQILGQGPKLLIQFQNNGVVDDSQLPKDRFSAERLKGVDSTLKIQPAKLEDSAVYLCASSLEDYEQFFGPGTRLTVL.

This chain uses TRBV28 with TRBJ2-5; perhaps TRBD1 as D (6 bases). Germline V CDR1 and CDR2: MDHEN, SYDVKM. CDR3 length equals 16 residues. V lost 4 bases, J lost 2 bases, and 17 bases lay in between. The chain's CDR3 is CASSSPLDRFQETQYF. The DNA of the CDR3 is TGTGCCAGCAGTTCGCCCCTCGACAGGTTTCAAGAGACCCAGTACTTC.

This chain links TRBV19 with TRBJ2-7; 9 nucleotides agree with TRBD1. The germline gives CDR1 LNHDA, CDR2 SQIVND (reference sequence). J was trimmed by 4 bases and V by 7 bases; bases with no gene match: 8. The CDR3 length is 14 residues. This CDR3 is CASTGGQGNYEQYF. The CDR3 nucleotides read TGTGCCAGTACCGGGGGACAGGGTAATTACGAGCAGTACTTC.